A selection of T cell receptor beta chains follows, all from one sample in a study of T-cell reconstitution after alpha-beta-depleted transplantation in children. Each CDR3 protein gets one entry after TCRdb re-called the PCR reads with MiXCR. The repertoire holds 420,000 or so distinct CDR3 sequences, with about 11% as singletons. Sequences were derived from PBMCs from the stem cell graft donor, sampled from the stem cell graft. These receptors all stem from a human donor who donated a stem cell graft to a child with acute myeloid leukemia. CDR3s include the opening cysteine and the closing phenylalanine or tryptophan. A D gene is named only where the DNA matches it firmly. Size is stated for part of the rows, as once, few or many counts, or as a class when the clone is expanded.

J gene,D gene,V gene,clone size,CDR3 protein,CDR3 DNA
TRBJ2-2,NA,TRBV7-9,few,CASTVAGFTGELFF,TGTGCCAGCACCGTTGCAGGGTTCACCGGGGAGCTGTTTTTT
TRBJ2-1,NA,TRBV27,many,CASSPPRLVGNEQFF,TGTGCCAGCAGTCCCCCGAGGCTAGTCGGCAATGAGCAGTTCTTC
TRBJ1-1,NA,TRBV7-9,many,CASNRVLTEAFF,TGTGCCAGCAACAGGGTGCTCACTGAAGCTTTCTTT
TRBJ2-1,TRBD2,TRBV5-1,few,CASSLRLAGGPSSYNEQFF,TGCGCCAGCAGCCTCAGACTAGCGGGAGGCCCGAGCTCCTACAATGAGCAGTTCTTC
TRBJ1-2,NA,TRBV6-1,few,CASRLDQFNYGYTF,TGTGCCAGCAGGCTGGACCAGTTTAACTATGGCTACACCTTC
TRBJ2-4,NA,TRBV10-2,many,CASSGTAGIDIQYF,TGCGCCAGCAGTGGGACAGCAGGAATTGACATTCAGTACTTC
TRBJ2-4,TRBD2,TRBV12-5,many,CASGSRLAPDIQYF,TGTGCTAGTGGTTCTCGACTAGCGCCAGACATTCAGTACTTC
TRBJ2-3,TRBD1,TRBV9,NA,CASSVRTGGTDTQYF,TGTGCCAGCAGCGTACGGACAGGGGGCACAGATACGCAGTATTTT
TRBJ2-4,NA,TRBV6-6,few,CASKENIQYF,TGTGCCAGCAAGGAGAACATTCAGTACTTC
TRBJ2-7,TRBD2,TRBV4-2,NA,CASSQDSQRGLVVYEQYF,TGTGCCAGCAGCCAAGATTCGCAGCGAGGACTAGTGGTCTACGAGCAGTACTTC
TRBJ2-7,TRBD1,TRBV18,few,CASSPGQVEGYEQYF,TGTGCCAGCTCACCTGGACAGGTCGAAGGCTACGAGCAGTACTTC
TRBJ2-1,TRBD2,TRBV19,few,CASSIQWGGTNEQFF,TGTGCCAGTAGTATACAGTGGGGAGGGACCAATGAGCAGTTCTTC
TRBJ2-1,TRBD2,TRBV6-1,many,CASSAQSGSSYNEQFF,TGTGCCAGCAGTGCCCAAAGCGGGAGCTCCTACAATGAGCAGTTCTTC
TRBJ1-5,TRBD1,TRBV27,NA,CASSLTGTGDNQPQHF,TGTGCCAGCAGTTTAACTGGGACAGGGGACAATCAGCCCCAGCATTTT
TRBJ1-5,TRBD1,TRBV15,NA,CATSDPGQGAQPQHF,TGTGCCACCAGCGACCCGGGACAGGGGGCTCAGCCCCAGCATTTT
TRBJ2-4,NA,TRBV14,NA,CASSQDPSTAKNIQYF,TGTGCCAGCAGCCAAGATCCTTCTACAGCCAAAAACATTCAGTACTTC
TRBJ2-2,TRBD2,TRBV29-1,many,CSVESGSGAGELFF,TGCAGCGTTGAGAGCGGGAGCGGCGCCGGGGAGCTGTTTTTT
TRBJ2-1,TRBD2,TRBV6-4,few,CASSVGRERDEQFF,TGTGCCAGCAGTGTAGGGCGGGAGAGAGATGAGCAGTTCTTC
TRBJ2-2,NA,TRBV3-1,many,CASSQGSPGELFF,TGTGCCAGCAGCCAGGGAAGCCCCGGGGAGCTGTTTTTT
TRBJ1-3,NA,TRBV4-2,NA,CASSQETAGNSGNTIYF,TGTGCCAGCAGCCAAGAAACGGCAGGGAACTCTGGAAACACCATATATTTT
TRBJ2-7,NA,TRBV12-3/TRBV12-4,few,CASSLSLVYEQYF,TGTGCCAGCAGTTTGAGTCTAGTCTACGAGCAGTACTTC
TRBJ2-1,TRBD2,TRBV25-1,NA,CASVGGGPFSAYNEQFF,TGTGCCAGCGTGGGCGGGGGGCCCTTCAGCGCCTACAATGAGCAGTTCTTC
TRBJ1-4,TRBD1,TRBV29-1,many,CSVGQGASTNEKLFF,TGCAGCGTTGGACAGGGCGCCTCAACTAATGAAAAACTGTTTTTT
TRBJ2-7,NA,TRBV7-2,few,CASSTYLDEQYF,TGTGCCAGCAGCACCTACTTGGACGAGCAGTACTTC
TRBJ1-1,TRBD1,TRBV20-1,NA,CSQGRGMKTEAFF,TGCAGCCAAGGCAGGGGGATGAAGACTGAAGCTTTCTTT
TRBJ1-6,NA,TRBV7-2,many,CASSLVPNSPLHF,TGTGCCAGCAGCTTAGTACCTAATTCACCCCTCCACTTT
TRBJ2-5,NA,TRBV20-1,NA,CSATRKIQETQYF,TGCAGTGCCACACGTAAGATTCAAGAGACCCAGTACTTC
TRBJ2-3,NA,TRBV6-1,few,CASRTDLGTDTQYF,TGTGCCAGCAGGACGGACTTGGGCACAGATACGCAGTATTTT
TRBJ2-3,NA,TRBV29-1,many,CSATRGTQYF,TGCAGCGCCACAAGGGGTACGCAGTATTTT
TRBJ2-6,NA,TRBV18,few,CASSPKALGGATGANVLTF,TGTGCCAGCTCACCCAAAGCTCTGGGGGGCGCAACAGGGGCCAACGTCCTGACTTTC
TRBJ2-7,TRBD2,TRBV20-1,few,CSATSGRANEQYF,TGCAGTGCAACTAGCGGGAGGGCCAACGAGCAGTACTTC
TRBJ1-5,NA,TRBV25-1,few,CASSESGVTPNQPQHF,TGTGCCAGCAGTGAATCAGGGGTGACGCCGAATCAGCCCCAGCATTTT
TRBJ2-1,TRBD2,TRBV29-1,NA,CSVLGLAVGDHNEQFF,TGCAGCGTTTTAGGACTAGCGGTAGGGGACCACAATGAGCAGTTCTTC
TRBJ1-1,NA,TRBV19,NA,CASSIRRAQPSTEAFF,TGTGCCAGTAGTATAAGGAGGGCCCAACCTAGCACTGAAGCTTTCTTT
TRBJ1-2,NA,TRBV15,NA,CATSSRRDGGYTF,TGTGCCACCAGCTCACGCCGAGATGGTGGCTACACCTTC
TRBJ2-7,NA,TRBV7-2,many,CASSLAHSGIGEQYF,TGTGCCAGCAGCTTAGCGCATTCCGGGATCGGGGAGCAGTACTTC
TRBJ1-1,NA,TRBV12-5,many,CASGLVRGGPLREAFF,TGTGCTAGTGGTTTGGTACGAGGGGGTCCACTGCGGGAAGCTTTCTTT
TRBJ2-5,TRBD1,TRBV29-1,few,CSVPGQAAQETQYF,TGCAGCGTCCCTGGACAGGCGGCCCAAGAGACCCAGTACTTC
TRBJ2-7,TRBD1,TRBV4-3,few,CASSQGDRGYEQYF,TGCGCCAGCAGCCAAGGGGACAGGGGTTACGAGCAGTACTTC
TRBJ1-3,NA,TRBV7-8,many,CASSSGRGAGNTIYF,TGTGCCAGCAGCTCCGGTCGGGGGGCTGGAAACACCATATATTTT
TRBJ2-1,TRBD1,TRBV28,few,CASTSLGDRGSNEQFF,TGTGCCAGCACCTCCCTAGGGGACAGGGGATCCAATGAGCAGTTCTTC
TRBJ1-6,NA,TRBV7-9,NA,CASSFWFREGRASPLHF,TGTGCCAGCAGCTTTTGGTTCAGGGAGGGTCGTGCTTCACCCCTCCACTTT
TRBJ2-7,NA,TRBV7-2,NA,CASSSYSTGSGSYEQYF,TGTGCCAGCAGCTCCTACTCTACGGGAAGTGGCTCCTACGAGCAGTACTTC
TRBJ2-2,TRBD1,TRBV5-1,few,CASLGTANTGELFF,TGCGCCAGCCTCGGGACAGCGAACACCGGGGAGCTGTTTTTT
TRBJ1-1,NA,TRBV29-1,many,CSGGVGREAFF,TGCAGCGGCGGGGTGGGCCGAGAAGCTTTCTTT
TRBJ1-2,NA,TRBV5-1,NA,CASSLFTGNGGYTF,TGCGCCAGCAGCTTGTTCACCGGGAATGGTGGCTACACCTTC
TRBJ2-5,NA,TRBV5-1,few,CASSRTGAAYQETQYF,TGCGCCAGCTCACGAACGGGGGCCGCCTACCAAGAGACCCAGTACTTC
TRBJ1-2,TRBD1,TRBV29-1,few,CSVPGQGMANYGYTF,TGCAGCGTGCCGGGACAGGGGATGGCCAACTATGGCTACACCTTC
TRBJ2-3,NA,TRBV5-1,few,CASSPQVFRGGDTQYF,TGCGCCAGCAGCCCCCAAGTTTTCAGGGGGGGAGATACGCAGTATTTT
TRBJ2-7,NA,TRBV30,NA,CAWSVGRGYEQYF,TGTGCCTGGAGTGTAGGGAGAGGGTACGAGCAGTACTTC
TRBJ2-2,NA,TRBV12-3/TRBV12-4,few,CASSPNLFTGELFF,TGTGCCAGCAGCCCGAATCTCTTCACCGGGGAGCTGTTTTTT
TRBJ2-7,NA,TRBV20-1,many,CSARGQGAREQYF,TGCAGTGCGCGGGGGCAGGGGGCGCGAGAGCAGTACTTC
TRBJ2-2,NA,TRBV12-3/TRBV12-4,few,CASRGTPGELFF,TGTGCCAGCAGGGGGACTCCCGGGGAGCTGTTTTTT
TRBJ2-1,TRBD2,TRBV7-2,many,CASSQGLAGAYNEQFF,TGTGCCAGCAGCCAGGGACTAGCGGGAGCCTACAATGAGCAGTTCTTC
TRBJ2-3,NA,TRBV5-6,NA,CASSDPDTQYF,TGTGCCAGCTCCGACCCAGATACGCAGTATTTT
TRBJ1-5,NA,TRBV5-1,NA,CASSLGSSSNQPQHF,TGCGCCAGCAGCTTGGGAAGCAGTAGCAATCAGCCCCAGCATTTT
TRBJ1-2,NA,TRBV12-3/TRBV12-4,NA,CASSFNPLNYGYTF,TGTGCCAGCAGTTTCAACCCTCTGAACTATGGCTACACCTTC
TRBJ2-4,NA,TRBV6-5,NA,CASSYSASPKNIQYF,TGTGCCAGCAGTTACTCGGCCTCCCCCAAAAACATTCAGTACTTC